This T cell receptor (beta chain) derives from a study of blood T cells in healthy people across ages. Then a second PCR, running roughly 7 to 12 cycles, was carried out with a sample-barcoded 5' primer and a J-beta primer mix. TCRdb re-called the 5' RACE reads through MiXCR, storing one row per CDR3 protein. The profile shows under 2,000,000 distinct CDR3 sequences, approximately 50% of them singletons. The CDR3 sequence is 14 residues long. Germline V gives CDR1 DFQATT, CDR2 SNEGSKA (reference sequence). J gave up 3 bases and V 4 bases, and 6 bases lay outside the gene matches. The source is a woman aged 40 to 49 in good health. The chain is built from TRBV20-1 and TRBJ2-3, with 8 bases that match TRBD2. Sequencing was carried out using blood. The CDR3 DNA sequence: TGCAGTGCTAAACCAGCGGGGGTAACAGATACGCAGTATTTT. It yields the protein CSAKPAGVTDTQYF.